The rows below give T cell receptor beta chains drawn from one sample of a study of CD8 T cells in Susac syndrome. TCRdb reprocessed the immunoSEQ multiplex PCR reads with MiXCR, giving one entry per CDR3 protein. The sample includes just over 300,000 distinct CDR3 sequences, about 91% of them seen just once. Source material: CD4+ T cells from PBMCs. These receptors all stem from a human donor with multiple sclerosis. The CDR3 runs from the conserved cysteine through the conserved F or W. A D gene is named only where the DNA matches it firmly. Only part of the rows carry a size: once, few, many, or a class if the clone is expanded.

V,size,J,D,DNA,CDR3
TRBV11-2,-,TRBJ1-3,-,TGTGCCAGCAGCTTAGCCCTTGCGTCAAACACCATATATTTT,CASSLALASNTIYF
TRBV6-2/TRBV6-3,-,TRBJ2-5,-,TGTGCCAGCAGCCGCCGCCCGGACTTTCACCCTTCGGTCGGAGAGACCCAGTACTTC,CASSRRPDFHPSVGETQYF
TRBV10-1,-,TRBJ2-2,-,TGCGCCAGCAGTGCTGCGAACACCGGGGAGCTGTTTTTT,CASSAANTGELFF
TRBV5-6,-,TRBJ2-3,-,TGTGCCAGCAGCTTGGGGCTTCAAAGAACTGGAGATACGCAGTATTTT,CASSLGLQRTGDTQYF
TRBV30,-,TRBJ1-2,-,TGTGCCTGGAGGGACGGACAAGTCTATGGCTACACCTTC,CAWRDGQVYGYTF
TRBV7-2,-,TRBJ1-5,-,TGTGCCAGCAGCTTACGACCGAGCAATCAGCCCCAGCATTTT,CASSLRPSNQPQHF
TRBV6-5,once,TRBJ2-7,TRBD2,TGTGCCAGCAGTTACCGCCGGGGGGGACCTAGGGCCTACGAGCAGTACTTC,CASSYRRGGPRAYEQYF
TRBV19,-,TRBJ2-1,-,TGTGCCAGTAGTATAGCGGGGAGCTCCTACAATGAGCAGTTCTTC,CASSIAGSSYNEQFF
TRBV4-3,-,TRBJ2-6,-,TGCGCCAGCAGCCAAGAGGCCTCTGGGGCCAACGTCCTGACTTTC,CASSQEASGANVLTF
TRBV6-2/TRBV6-3,-,TRBJ2-2,TRBD1,TGTGCCAGCAGTTACAGTCGGGTCCCAGGGGGCCTTGGGCTTGATAACACCGGGGAGCTGTTTTTT,CASSYSRVPGGLGLDNTGELFF
TRBV12-5,-,TRBJ2-1,-,TGTGCTAGTGGACCGGATCGGTTGATCTACAATGAGCAGTTCTTC,CASGPDRLIYNEQFF
TRBV7-3,few,TRBJ2-1,-,TGTGCCAGCAGCCCCAGAGGACCTCCGAGGGATGAGCAGTTCTTC,CASSPRGPPRDEQFF
TRBV5-1,-,TRBJ1-1,TRBD1,TGCGCCAGCAGTGGGGCAGGGGGTAACCTAGAAGCTTTCTTT,CASSGAGGNLEAFF
TRBV19,-,TRBJ1-2,-,TGTGCCAGTCAACAGGGCTTAACGAGAGTGGGGTATGGCTACACCTTC,CASQQGLTRVGYGYTF
TRBV20-1,-,TRBJ2-3,TRBD2,TGCAGTGCCCTTAGCGGGAGGGAGGGGCCAGATACGCAGTATTTT,CSALSGREGPDTQYF
TRBV2,-,TRBJ2-1,TRBD2,TGTGCCAGCAGTCAGAGCGGGGTTTACAATGAGCAGTTCTTC,CASSQSGVYNEQFF
TRBV7-2,-,TRBJ2-4,-,TGTGCCAGCAGCCCGTCCTCTAGCGCTACAAACATTCAGTACTTC,CASSPSSSATNIQYF
TRBV7-9,once,TRBJ2-3,-,TGTGCCAGCAGGGTGACAGATACGCAGTATTTT,CASRVTDTQYF
TRBV5-1,-,TRBJ1-2,-,TGCGCCAGCAGCTTGGGTCCTCCGGAGGGTGGCTACACCTTC,CASSLGPPEGGYTF
TRBV29-1,-,TRBJ2-1,TRBD2,TGCAGCGTTGAACCAGCTAGCGGCTCCTACAATGAGCAGTTCTTC,CSVEPASGSYNEQFF
TRBV5-4,few,TRBJ2-3,-,TGTGCCAGCAGCGGATCATCGGATACGCAGTATTTT,CASSGSSDTQYF
TRBV5-1,-,TRBJ2-7,-,TGCGCCAGCAGCTTTGCCCTGGCCTCCTACGAGCAGTACTTC,CASSFALASYEQYF
TRBV4-1,-,TRBJ2-5,-,TGCGCCAGCAGCCAAGGCCGTTCTGGTACAGGTCGGGAGACCCAGTACTTC,CASSQGRSGTGRETQYF
TRBV4-1,-,TRBJ1-3,-,TGCGCCAGCAGCCAAGAGGGGCACAGCGGCTCTGGAAACACCATATATTTT,CASSQEGHSGSGNTIYF
TRBV30,-,TRBJ2-5,TRBD2,TGTGCCTGTAGCGGGGGGGATGGAGAGACCCAGTACTTC,CACSGGDGETQYF
TRBV30,-,TRBJ2-2,-,TGTGCCTGGAGTGGGTCAGCCCCCGGGGAGCTGTTTTTT,CAWSGSAPGELFF
TRBV28,-,TRBJ1-1,-,TGTGCCAGCAGTTACCCGGGGAGGGGCCATCTTGAAGCTTTCTTT,CASSYPGRGHLEAFF
TRBV29-1,-,TRBJ1-1,-,TGCAGCGTTGAGGTCGGAGGGTACACTGAAGCTTTCTTT,CSVEVGGYTEAFF
TRBV20-1,-,TRBJ2-7,-,TGCAGTGCCCTCAGACACTCCTACGAGCAGTACTTC,CSALRHSYEQYF
TRBV3-1,-,TRBJ1-5,TRBD1,TGTGCCAGCAGCCAAGGTCAGGGGGCGCGGCAGCCCCAGCATTTT,CASSQGQGARQPQHF
TRBV20-1,-,TRBJ1-2,TRBD1,TGCAGTGCTATCCACCGGGACAGGGGCCTCTATGGCTACACCTTC,CSAIHRDRGLYGYTF
TRBV10-3,-,TRBJ1-1,TRBD1,TGTGCCATCAGAGACAGGGTAAGAGACACTGAAGCTTTCTTT,CAIRDRVRDTEAFF
TRBV28,-,TRBJ1-2,-,TGTGCCAGCTACAGGGCGGACTATGGCTACACCTTC,CASYRADYGYTF
TRBV20-1,-,TRBJ2-1,TRBD1,TGCAGCGTTGAACAGGGGAGTTACAATGAGCAGTTCTTC,CSVEQGSYNEQFF
TRBV12-3/TRBV12-4,-,TRBJ2-1,-,TGTGCCAGCAGCCAAGTACTCTGGTCATCTGATGAGCAGTTCTTC,CASSQVLWSSDEQFF
TRBV5-6,-,TRBJ1-2,TRBD1,TGTGCCAGCCGGGATCAGGGGGGGAACTATGGCTACACCTTC,CASRDQGGNYGYTF
TRBV9,-,TRBJ2-3,-,TGTGCCAGCAGCGTATTCGGAGTGGGGGGAGATACGCAGTATTTT,CASSVFGVGGDTQYF
TRBV2,-,TRBJ2-2,-,TGTGCCAGCAGGCAGGGTCGGCTCGACACCGGGGAGCTGTTTTTT,CASRQGRLDTGELFF
TRBV5-1,-,TRBJ2-7,-,TGCGCCAGCAGCTTGGGAGTAGCGGTGGACTACGAGCAGTACTTC,CASSLGVAVDYEQYF
TRBV19,-,TRBJ2-3,-,TGTGCCACCACCCCGTGGGGGGGACAGGGCACAGATACGCAGTATTTT,CATTPWGGQGTDTQYF
TRBV7-2,-,TRBJ1-3,-,TGTGCCAGCAGCCCCCCGGGGGGAAACACCATATATTTT,CASSPPGGNTIYF
TRBV20-1,-,TRBJ1-5,-,TGCAGTGCTAGAGATTTGGGGGGACCCCAGCCCCAGCATTTT,CSARDLGGPQPQHF
TRBV20-1,-,TRBJ1-1,-,TGCAGTGCTAGAGGTCAGCCGAACACTGAAGCTTTCTTT,CSARGQPNTEAFF